The clone carrying this T cell receptor (beta chain) was detected only once. These data originate in a study of blood T cell repertoires in COVID-19. On the study more broadly: The United States, Italy and Spain provided the acute and convalescent COVID-19 samples. The cDNA or gDNA used as material had been derived from T cells, B-cell-depleted T cells, or PBMCs.

Trimming stripped 6 bases from V and 5 bases from J, with 10 bases between. The CDR3 runs to 12 residues. The germline V gene encodes CDR1 KGHSH and CDR2 LQKENI. The authors' processing: Estimation of nucleated cell counts relied on the amplification of reference gene primers. Libraries were prepared by immunoSEQ multiplex PCR; TCRdb keeps only in-frame clonotypes and omits some of them. The V and J calls and clone size come from that table; D and trimming were worked out from the DNA. Of approximately 670,000 clones in the sample, 90% were seen once. The sequence was obtained from a woman in her late teens or twenties with acute or convalescent COVID-19. Material for sequencing was peripheral blood. The chain employs TRBV18 and TRBJ2-5; D might be TRBD2 (5 bases). Written as DNA, the CDR3 is TGTGCCAGCTCCTCCACGGGGGAGACCCAGTACTTC. It is translated as CASSSTGETQYF.